The 10 T cell receptor beta chains presented below share a single source sample, sequenced in a study of blood T cell repertoires in COVID-19. Using immunoSEQ multiplex PCR, the repertoire was profiled, and TCRdb retains in-frame clones only, with some absent. The sample comprises 110,000 to 150,000 clones, approximately 90% of which are singletons, and about 11% rests with the top ten. The sequenced sample was peripheral blood. These receptors came from an elderly woman with acute or convalescent COVID-19.

Only a few counts were recorded for this clone. V is TRBV6-5 and J is TRBJ1-1; weak D call: TRBD1 (5 bases). Trimming pared 8 bases from V and 11 bases from J, leaving 15 bases between. This CDR3 region has 11 residues. Germline CDR1 MNHEY, CDR2 SVGAGI. The CDR3 is CASYFQGYAFF. The DNA of the CDR3 is TGTGCCAGCTACTTTCAGGGTTACGCTTTCTTT.

The chain recombines TRBV5-1 with TRBJ1-3; 9 nucleotides line up with TRBD1. The CDR3 runs 18 residues. In germline, CDR1 is SGHRS, CDR2 YFSETQ. V lost 1 base to trimming and J lost 0 bases; unmatched junction nucleotides: 8. Written as DNA, the CDR3 is TGCGCCAGCAGCTTGCCCGCGGGGACAGGGTTCTCTGGAAACACCATATATTTT. Translation gives CASSLPAGTGFSGNTIYF.

CDR3 protein: CASKTGSPASPYEQYF. In DNA, the CDR3 is TGTGCCAGCAAGACAGGATCCCCAGCAAGCCCCTACGAGCAGTACTTC. The chain joins TRBV27 to TRBJ2-7, with a tentative D call TRBD1 (6 bases). Trimming took off 7 bases at V and 2 bases at J, with 21 bases between the two ends. Germline-derived CDR1 and CDR2 are MNHEY and SMNVEV (reference sequence). The CDR3 covers 16 residues.

The V and J genes are TRBV7-6 and TRBJ2-3; TRBD2 matches at 9 bases. This CDR3 is 15 amino acids long. Germline lookup yields CDR1 SGHVS and CDR2 FNYEAQ. Trimming cost V 5 bases and J 5 bases; bases outside gene matches: 8. The CDR3 DNA sequence: TGTGCCAGCAGCCCGATAGCGGGGGAGGGAGATACGCAGTATTTT. This encodes CASSPIAGEGDTQYF.

V gene TRBV19 combines with J gene TRBJ1-3; TRBD1 is a possible D gene (5 bases). CDR1 is LNHDA, CDR2 SQIVND, per germline (reference sequence). V was clipped by 5 bases and J by 0 bases, with 8 bases between them. The CDR3 is 14 amino acids. CDR3 coding DNA: TGTGCCAGTAGTGGAGACAGCTCTGGAAACACCATATATTTT. Its protein is CASSGDSSGNTIYF.

J is TRBJ1-1 and V is TRBV5-3; 9 nucleotides line up with TRBD1. Being an ORF, TRBV5-3 has a function that is uncertain. There are 14 residues in the CDR3. V dropped 6 bases and J dropped 2; count of bases not matched to a gene: 5. The DNA of the CDR3 is TGTGCCAGAACCAGGACAGGGGCTAACACTGAAGCTTTCTTT. Translated, it gives CARTRTGANTEAFF.

The V gene is TRBV5-1, the J gene TRBJ2-2; a possible D gene is TRBD1 (5 bases). The germline V gene encodes CDR1 SGHRS and CDR2 YFSETQ. This CDR3 is built from 16 residues. V gave up 0 bases and J gave up 4 bases, with 13 bases separating them. Here the CDR3 reads CASSLGLGAVTGELFF. CDR3 DNA: TGCGCCAGCAGCTTGGGTCTAGGGGCAGTCACCGGGGAGCTGTTTTTT.

The CDR3 nucleotides are TGCGCCAGCAGCTTGGGTGCGGGGGTCAGCTCTGGAAACACCATATATTTT. Amino acid sequence: CASSLGAGVSSGNTIYF. The rearrangement joins TRBV5-1 to TRBJ1-3, with D maybe TRBD1 (5 bases). Per germline, CDR1 SGHRS and CDR2 YFSETQ. There are 17 residues in the CDR3. Trimming left V 0 bases short and J 0 bases short, with 13 bases between.

On this clone: Other DNA sequences from this sample encode an identical CDR3 as well. V and J are TRBV29-1 and TRBJ1-1; TRBD1 might be the D (6 bases). The germline CDR1 and CDR2 sequences are SQVTM and ANQGSEA. Trimming removed 3 bases from V and 5 bases from J, with 10 bases in between. The CDR3 sequence is 12 residues long. The CDR3 coding sequence is TGCAGCGTTGACAGGGGAGGGACTGAAGCTTTCTTT. It codes for CSVDRGGTEAFF.

This chain links TRBV19 with TRBJ1-5; 9 bases agree with TRBD1. Germline assignment: CDR1 LNHDA and CDR2 SQIVND (reference sequence). V lost 5 bases to trimming and J lost 6 bases; unmatched junction nucleotides: 11. This CDR3 is built from 16 residues. The CDR3 DNA sequence: TGTGCCAGTAGTCACCGGGACAGGGTGGCGGGTCAGCCCCAGCATTTT. Encoded protein: CASSHRDRVAGQPQHF.